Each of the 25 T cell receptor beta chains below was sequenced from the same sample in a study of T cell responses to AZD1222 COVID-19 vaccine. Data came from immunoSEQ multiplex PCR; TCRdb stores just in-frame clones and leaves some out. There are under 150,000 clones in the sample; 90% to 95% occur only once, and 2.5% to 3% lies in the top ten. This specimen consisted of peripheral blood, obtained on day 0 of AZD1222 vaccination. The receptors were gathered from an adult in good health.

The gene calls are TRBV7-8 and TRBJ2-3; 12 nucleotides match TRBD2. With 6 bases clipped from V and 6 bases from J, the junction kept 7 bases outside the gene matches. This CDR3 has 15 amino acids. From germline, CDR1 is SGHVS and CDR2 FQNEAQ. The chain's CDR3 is CASSGLAGSWDTQYF. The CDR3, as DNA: TGTGCCAGCAGTGGACTAGCGGGAAGTTGGGATACGCAGTATTTT.

CDR3 residues: CASSPGGIVKLFF. CDR3 nucleotides: TGTGCCAGCAGCCCAGGGGGTATTGTAAAACTGTTTTTT. The rearrangement uses TRBV27 and TRBJ1-4, with 7 bases that match TRBD1. The V segment lost 6 bases and the J segment 10 bases; nucleotides outside the gene matches: 8. In germline, CDR1 is MNHEY, CDR2 SMNVEV (reference sequence). The CDR3 is made up of 13 amino acids.

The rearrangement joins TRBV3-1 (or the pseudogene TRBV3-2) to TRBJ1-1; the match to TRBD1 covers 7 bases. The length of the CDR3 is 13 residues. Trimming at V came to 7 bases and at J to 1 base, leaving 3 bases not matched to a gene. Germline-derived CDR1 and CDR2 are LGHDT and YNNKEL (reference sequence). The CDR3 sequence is CASTRQGNTEAFF. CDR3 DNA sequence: TGTGCCAGCACGCGACAGGGGAACACTGAAGCTTTCTTT.

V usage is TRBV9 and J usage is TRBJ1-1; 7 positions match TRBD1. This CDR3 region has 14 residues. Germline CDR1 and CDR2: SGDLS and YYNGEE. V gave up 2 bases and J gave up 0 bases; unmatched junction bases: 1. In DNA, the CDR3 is TGTGCCAGCAGCGTGGGACAGATGAACACTGAAGCTTTCTTT. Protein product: CASSVGQMNTEAFF.

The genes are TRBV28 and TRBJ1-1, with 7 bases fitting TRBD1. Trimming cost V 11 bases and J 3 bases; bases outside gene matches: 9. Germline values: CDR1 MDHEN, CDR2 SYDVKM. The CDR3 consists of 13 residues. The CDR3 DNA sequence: TGTGCCGGCCAACAGGGGATATACACTGAAGCTTTCTTT. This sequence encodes CAGQQGIYTEAFF.

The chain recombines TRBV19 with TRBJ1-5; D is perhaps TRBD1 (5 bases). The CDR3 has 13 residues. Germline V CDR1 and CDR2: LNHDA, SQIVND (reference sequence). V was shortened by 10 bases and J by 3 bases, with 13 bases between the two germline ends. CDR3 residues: CATLGGFNQPQHF. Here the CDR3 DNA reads TGTGCCACCCTGGGGGGTTTCAATCAGCCCCAGCATTTT.

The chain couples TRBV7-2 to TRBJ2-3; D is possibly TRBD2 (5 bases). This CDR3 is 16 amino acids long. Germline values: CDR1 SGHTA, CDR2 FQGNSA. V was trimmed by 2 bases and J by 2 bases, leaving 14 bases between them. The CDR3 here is CASSLLSGRITDTQYF. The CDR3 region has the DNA TGTGCCAGCAGCTTACTCAGCGGAAGGATCACAGATACGCAGTATTTT. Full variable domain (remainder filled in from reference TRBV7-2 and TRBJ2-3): GAGVSQSPSNKVTEKGKDVELRCDPISGHTALYWYRQSLGQGLEFLIYFQGNSAPDKSGLPSDRFSAERTGGSVSTLTIQRTQQEDSAVYLCASSLLSGRITDTQYFGPGTRLTVL.

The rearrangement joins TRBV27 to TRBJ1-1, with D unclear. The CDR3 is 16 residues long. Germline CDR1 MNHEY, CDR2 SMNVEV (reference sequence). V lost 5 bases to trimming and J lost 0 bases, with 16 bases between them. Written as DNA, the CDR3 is TGTGCCAGCAGTCCATCCCGACTGAAAATGAACACTGAAGCTTTCTTT. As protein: CASSPSRLKMNTEAFF.

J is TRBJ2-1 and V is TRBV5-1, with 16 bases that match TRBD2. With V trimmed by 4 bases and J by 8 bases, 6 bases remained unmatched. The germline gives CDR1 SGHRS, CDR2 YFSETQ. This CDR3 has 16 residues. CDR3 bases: TGCGCCAGCAGCCGGGGACTAGCGGGAGGGATCTATGAGCAGTTCTTC. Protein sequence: CASSRGLAGGIYEQFF.

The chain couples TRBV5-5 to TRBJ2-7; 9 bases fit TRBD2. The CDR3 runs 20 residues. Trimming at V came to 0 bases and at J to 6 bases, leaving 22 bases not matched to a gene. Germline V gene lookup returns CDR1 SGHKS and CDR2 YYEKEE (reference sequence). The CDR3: CASSLGVRTSETQMTGEQYF. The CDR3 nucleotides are TGTGCCAGCAGCTTGGGCGTACGGACTAGCGAGACTCAGATGACGGGCGAGCAGTACTTC.

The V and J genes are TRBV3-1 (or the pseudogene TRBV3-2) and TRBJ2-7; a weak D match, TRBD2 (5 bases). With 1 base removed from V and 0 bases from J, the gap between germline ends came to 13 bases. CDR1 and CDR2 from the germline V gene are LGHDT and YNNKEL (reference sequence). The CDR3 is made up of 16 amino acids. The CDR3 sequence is CASSQGSGLPSYEQYF. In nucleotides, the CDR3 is TGTGCCAGCAGCCAAGGGTCGGGATTGCCCTCCTACGAGCAGTACTTC.

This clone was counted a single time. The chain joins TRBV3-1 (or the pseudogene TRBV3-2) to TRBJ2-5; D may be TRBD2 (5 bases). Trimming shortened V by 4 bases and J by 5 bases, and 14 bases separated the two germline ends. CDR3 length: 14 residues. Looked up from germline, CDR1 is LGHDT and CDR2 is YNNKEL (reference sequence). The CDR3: CASSPGVPGETQYF. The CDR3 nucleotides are TGTGCCAGCAGCCCCGGGGTGCCCGGGGAGACCCAGTACTTC.

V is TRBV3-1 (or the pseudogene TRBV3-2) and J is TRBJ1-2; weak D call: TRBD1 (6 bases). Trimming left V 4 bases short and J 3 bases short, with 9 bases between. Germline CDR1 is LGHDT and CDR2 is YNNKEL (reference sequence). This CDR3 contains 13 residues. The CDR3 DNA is TGTGCCAGCAGCCTACAGGGTGACTATGGCTACACCTTC. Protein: CASSLQGDYGYTF.

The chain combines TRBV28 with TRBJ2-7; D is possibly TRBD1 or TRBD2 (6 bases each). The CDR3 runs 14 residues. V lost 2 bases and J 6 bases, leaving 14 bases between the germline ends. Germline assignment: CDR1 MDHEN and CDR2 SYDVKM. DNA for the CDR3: TGTGCCAGCAGTTTAAATGGGGGGCGCAGCGAGCAGTACTTC. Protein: CASSLNGGRSEQYF.

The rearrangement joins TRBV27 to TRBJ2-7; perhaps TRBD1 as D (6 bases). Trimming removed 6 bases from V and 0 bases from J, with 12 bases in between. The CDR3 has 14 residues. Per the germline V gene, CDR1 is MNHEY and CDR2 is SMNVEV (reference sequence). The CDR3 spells CASSFTGSSYEQYF. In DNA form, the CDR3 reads TGTGCCAGCAGCTTCACAGGGAGCTCCTACGAGCAGTACTTC.

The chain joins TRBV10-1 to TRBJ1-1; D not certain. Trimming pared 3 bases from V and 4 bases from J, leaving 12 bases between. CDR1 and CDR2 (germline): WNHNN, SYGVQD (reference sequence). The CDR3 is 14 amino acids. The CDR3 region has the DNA TGCGCCAGCAGTGACCCCCCTACGAGCACTGAAGCTTTCTTT. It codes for CASSDPPTSTEAFF.

CDR3 loop: CASSVGASGDTQYF. The CDR3, as DNA: TGTGCCAGCAGCGTAGGGGCTAGCGGTGATACGCAGTATTTT. The chain is built from TRBV9 and TRBJ2-3; 7 bases match TRBD2. The germline gives CDR1 SGDLS, CDR2 YYNGEE. The length of the CDR3 is 14 residues. V shed 0 bases and J 6 bases; nucleotides not matched to a gene: 4.

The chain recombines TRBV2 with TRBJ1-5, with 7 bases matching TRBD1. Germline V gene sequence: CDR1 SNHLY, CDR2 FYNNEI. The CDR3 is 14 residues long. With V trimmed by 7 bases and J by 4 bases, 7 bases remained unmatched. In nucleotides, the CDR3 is TGTGCCAGCACCGAGGGCAGGGGGAATCAGCCCCAGCATTTT. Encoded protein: CASTEGRGNQPQHF.

CDR3: CASSFIAGASTGELFF. The DNA of the CDR3 is TGCGCCAGCAGTTTCATAGCGGGAGCAAGCACCGGGGAGCTGTTTTTT. This rearrangement joins TRBV5-1 to TRBJ2-2; 9 bases are shared with TRBD2. The V gene end was trimmed by 5 bases and the J gene end by 4 bases; junction bases not matched to a gene: 9. Germline V CDR1 and CDR2: SGHRS, YFSETQ. The CDR3 is made up of 16 amino acids.

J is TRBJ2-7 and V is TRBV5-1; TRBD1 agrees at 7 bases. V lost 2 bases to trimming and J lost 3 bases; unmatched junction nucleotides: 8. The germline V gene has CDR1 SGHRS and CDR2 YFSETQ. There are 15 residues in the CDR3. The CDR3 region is CASSLGTALYYEQYF. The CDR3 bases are TGCGCCAGCAGCTTAGGGACAGCTTTATACTACGAGCAGTACTTC.

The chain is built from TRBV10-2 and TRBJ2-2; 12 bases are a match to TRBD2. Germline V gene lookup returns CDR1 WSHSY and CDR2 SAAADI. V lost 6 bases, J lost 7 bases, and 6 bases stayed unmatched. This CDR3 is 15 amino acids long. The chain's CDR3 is CASRTSGSFFGELFF. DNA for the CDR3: TGCGCCAGCAGGACTAGCGGGAGTTTCTTCGGGGAGCTGTTTTTT.

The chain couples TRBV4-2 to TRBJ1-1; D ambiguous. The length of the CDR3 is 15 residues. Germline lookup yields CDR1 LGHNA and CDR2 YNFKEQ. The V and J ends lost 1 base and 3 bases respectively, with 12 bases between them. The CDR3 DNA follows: TGTGCCAGCAGCCAAGGCACGGGCTCGGACACTGAAGCTTTCTTT. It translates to CASSQGTGSDTEAFF.

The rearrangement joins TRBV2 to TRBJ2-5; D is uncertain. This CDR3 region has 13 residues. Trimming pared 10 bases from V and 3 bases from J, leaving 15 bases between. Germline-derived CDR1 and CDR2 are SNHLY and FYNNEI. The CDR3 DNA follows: TGTGCCATCCTCACCCCCGTGGAAGAGACCCAGTACTTC. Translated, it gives CAILTPVEETQYF.

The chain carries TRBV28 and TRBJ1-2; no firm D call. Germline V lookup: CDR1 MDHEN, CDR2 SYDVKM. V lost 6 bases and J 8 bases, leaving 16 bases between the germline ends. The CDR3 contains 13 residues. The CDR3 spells CASSLRPERGYTF. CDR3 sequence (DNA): TGTGCCAGCAGCCTTCGCCCAGAGAGGGGCTACACCTTC.

CDR3 loop: CAIRWEVDQPQHF. As DNA, the CDR3 is TGTGCCATCAGATGGGAGGTGGATCAGCCCCAGCATTTT. V gene TRBV10-3 combines with J gene TRBJ1-5; D gene unclear. The germline gives CDR1 ENHRY, CDR2 SYGVKD. The CDR3 totals 13 residues. Trimming left V 6 bases short and J 5 bases short, with 11 bases between.